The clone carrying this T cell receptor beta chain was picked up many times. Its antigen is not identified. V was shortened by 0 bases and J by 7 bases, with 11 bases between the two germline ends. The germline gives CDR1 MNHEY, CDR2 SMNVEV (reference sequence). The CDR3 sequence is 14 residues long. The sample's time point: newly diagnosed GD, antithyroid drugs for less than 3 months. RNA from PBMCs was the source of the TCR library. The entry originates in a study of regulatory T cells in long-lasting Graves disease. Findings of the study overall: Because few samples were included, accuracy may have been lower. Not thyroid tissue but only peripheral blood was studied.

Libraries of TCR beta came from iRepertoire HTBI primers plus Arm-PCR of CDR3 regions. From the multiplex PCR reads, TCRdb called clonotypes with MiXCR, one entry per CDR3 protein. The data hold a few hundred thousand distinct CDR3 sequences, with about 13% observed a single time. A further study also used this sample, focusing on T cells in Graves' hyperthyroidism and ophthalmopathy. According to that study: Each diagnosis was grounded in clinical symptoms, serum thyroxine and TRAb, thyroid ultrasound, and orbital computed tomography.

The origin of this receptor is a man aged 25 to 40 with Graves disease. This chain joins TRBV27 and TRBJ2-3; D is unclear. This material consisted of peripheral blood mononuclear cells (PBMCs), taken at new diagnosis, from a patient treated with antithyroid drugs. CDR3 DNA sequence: TGTGCCAGCAGTTTATCTTATTGGGAACATACGCAGTATTTT. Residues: CASSLSYWEHTQYF.